Reported below is one T cell receptor beta chain. The data stem from a study of PD-L1 blockade in urothelial cancer. Turning to the study itself: Patients arrived having already received 0 to 3 prior chemotherapy regimens. Blood gave a median about 140,000 T cells.

The CDR3 spans 17 residues. The germline CDR1 and CDR2 sequences are SGDLS and YYNGEE. Trimming cost V 2 bases and J 11 bases; bases outside gene matches: 20. Sequenced by immunoSEQ multiplex PCR; TCRdb stores in-frame clones only, minus some. The sample consists of fewer than 65,000 clones, roughly 87% of them appearing once. Indicated time point: pretreatment peripheral blood. Each patient presented with locally advanced or metastatic urothelial carcinoma. Sample contribution per patient ranged from 1 to 8, covering pretreatment and on-treatment. This receptor was taken from a woman aged 55-70 years with urothelial cancer. The chain carries TRBV9 and TRBJ1-1; 8 bases match TRBD1. The material was PBMCs, obtained around atezolizumab (anti-PD-L1) treatment. In DNA form, the CDR3 reads TGTGCCAGCAGCGTGGAAGGGGGGGACAGGCTCGGGGAGAGGGCTTTCTTT. This sequence encodes CASSVEGGDRLGERAFF.